This is a list of T cell receptor beta chains from one sample in a study of Ad26.COV2.S vaccination and SARS-CoV-2 variants. Using immunoSEQ multiplex PCR, the repertoire was profiled, and TCRdb retains in-frame clones only, with some absent. Of approximately 460,000 clones listed, 80% to 90% are singletons. This specimen was peripheral blood, taken in a trial of Ad26.COV2.S vaccine versus placebo. These TCRs come from a person between 18 and 65 years old who received the Ad26.COV2.S COVID-19 vaccine or a placebo. CDR3s include the opening cysteine and the closing phenylalanine or tryptophan. A D gene is named only where the DNA matches it firmly. Size tells how often a clone was seen (once, few, many) or the class of an expanded clone, and some rows leave it out.

>TRBD2|TRBV28|NA|TRBJ2-7
TGTGCCAGCAGTCTAGCGGCTAGCGGGAGTCGCGAGCAGTACTTC
CASSLAASGSREQYF
>NA|TRBV5-1|once|TRBJ2-6
TGCGCCAGCAGCGATTACTCTGGGGCCAACGTCCTGACTTTC
CASSDYSGANVLTF
>TRBD1|TRBV6-5|NA|TRBJ1-1
TGTGCCAGCAGAGATGGACAGGCGTGGGGCACTGAAGCTTTCTTT
CASRDGQAWGTEAFF
>NA|TRBV5-1|NA|TRBJ2-2
TGCGCCAGCAGCTTGGGTCAGGGGAACACCGGGGAGCTGTTTTTT
CASSLGQGNTGELFF
>NA|TRBV6-2/TRBV6-3|NA|TRBJ2-7
TGTGCCAGCAGCGTTCGGCTCTACGAGCAGTACTTC
CASSVRLYEQYF
>NA|TRBV7-2|NA|TRBJ2-1
TGTGCCAGCAGCTTAGGGGGGGCGAGCTCCTACAATGAGCAGTTCTTC
CASSLGGASSYNEQFF
>NA|TRBV11-2|NA|TRBJ1-2
TGTGCCAGCAGCGCTAACAGTGATGGCTACACCTTC
CASSANSDGYTF
>TRBD2|TRBV2|NA|TRBJ2-1
TGTGCCAGCAGTAGGGCGGGGGGCTACTCCTACAATGAGCAGTTCTTC
CASSRAGGYSYNEQFF
>NA|TRBV2|NA|TRBJ1-2
TGTGCCAGCAGTGCCACAGGGTACTATGGCTACACCTTC
CASSATGYYGYTF
>NA|TRBV2|NA|TRBJ2-1
TGTGCCAGCAGTGAAGAAGGGCAGGGTAATAATGAGCAGTTCTTC
CASSEEGQGNNEQFF
>NA|TRBV2|NA|TRBJ1-3
TGTGCCAGCGATCGAAACACCATATATTTT
CASDRNTIYF
>NA|TRBV9|NA|TRBJ2-3
TGTGCCAGCAGCGTAGCAGCAGCCTCTGACACGCAGTATTTT
CASSVAAASDTQYF
>NA|TRBV7-2|few|TRBJ1-5
TGTGCCAGCAGCTCTTCGCGGACAGGCAATCAGCCCCAGCATTTT
CASSSSRTGNQPQHF
>NA|TRBV5-1|NA|TRBJ2-2
TGCGCCAGCAGTACCGGGTATAGCGGGGAGCTGTTTTTT
CASSTGYSGELFF
>TRBD2|TRBV6-5|NA|TRBJ2-5
TGTGCCAGCAGTTACGGTTTGGGGGGGAGACAGACCCAGTACTTC
CASSYGLGGRQTQYF
>NA|TRBV29-1|NA|TRBJ1-1
TGCTGCACCCGACGGGGGGCTATGAACACTGAAGCTTTCTTT
CCTRRGAMNTEAFF
>TRBD1|TRBV27|NA|TRBJ1-2
TGTGCCAGCAGTCCGAGGGGACAGGAGACCTATGGCTACACCTTC
CASSPRGQETYGYTF
>NA|TRBV19|NA|TRBJ2-2
TGTGCCAGTAGTATACCCCTGAACACCGGGGAGCTGTTTTTT
CASSIPLNTGELFF
>TRBD2|TRBV7-6|NA|TRBJ2-7
TGTGCCAGCAGCTCCCTAGCGGGCAGGAGCTCCTACGAGCAGTACTTC
CASSSLAGRSSYEQYF
>NA|TRBV3-1/TRBV3-2|NA|TRBJ2-1
TGTGCCAGCAGCCAAGTTGGGGGGGAGCAGTTCTTC
CASSQVGGEQFF
>NA|TRBV5-5|NA|TRBJ1-6
TGTGCCAGCACCCCGGGGGAGAAGGGTTCACCCCTCCACTTT
CASTPGEKGSPLHF
>TRBD1|TRBV25-1|NA|TRBJ2-3
TGTGCCAGCAGTGATTGGGACAGGGGACCAGATACGCAGTATTTT
CASSDWDRGPDTQYF
>NA|TRBV7-8|NA|TRBJ2-7
TGTGCCAGCAGCTTCCGGGACATCATCTCCTACGAGCAGTACTTC
CASSFRDIISYEQYF
>TRBD1|TRBV2|NA|TRBJ1-2
TGTGCCAGCAGGATAGGGACAGGTCGGGGCTACACCTTC
CASRIGTGRGYTF
>NA|TRBV29-1|NA|TRBJ1-1
TGCAGCGTTCTCGGGCCTGAAGCTTTCTTT
CSVLGPEAFF
>TRBD2|TRBV19|NA|TRBJ2-7
TGTGCCAGTAGTATAGGGGGAACCGGGACTAGCGGCTACGAGCAGTACTTC
CASSIGGTGTSGYEQYF
>NA|TRBV9|NA|TRBJ2-5
TGTGCCAGCAGCTATGGGACATTCGGGGAGACCCAGTACTTC
CASSYGTFGETQYF
>NA|TRBV11-2|once|TRBJ2-2
TGTGCCAGCGGCCTGCCTGGGGAGCTGTTTTTT
CASGLPGELFF
>TRBD1|TRBV5-1|NA|TRBJ1-2
TGCGCCAGCAGCTTGGGGGTGTTACAGGGGCTCGACTATGGCTACACCTTC
CASSLGVLQGLDYGYTF
>NA|TRBV5-1|NA|TRBJ1-2
TGCGCCAGCAGCCCGGGGCGGGCAGGGACTAACTATGGCTACACCTTC
CASSPGRAGTNYGYTF
>NA|TRBV6-6|NA|TRBJ2-7
TGTGCCAGCAGTTACGGGGGTTCCTACGAGCAGTACTTC
CASSYGGSYEQYF
>NA|TRBV30|NA|TRBJ2-1
TGTGCCTGGATGGGGTACAATGAGCAGTTCTTC
CAWMGYNEQFF
>NA|TRBV2|NA|TRBJ2-7
TGTGCCAGCCGAACCCTATGGGAGCAGTACTTC
CASRTLWEQYF
>NA|TRBV7-9|NA|TRBJ1-2
TGTGCCAGCAGCCAAATGGGGGGATGGCACGGCTACACCTTC
CASSQMGGWHGYTF
>NA|TRBV5-5|NA|TRBJ1-4
TGTGCCAGCAGCTTGGACAGACCCAGCGAAAAACTGTTTTTT
CASSLDRPSEKLFF
>NA|TRBV25-1|NA|TRBJ1-2
TGTGCCAGCAGCCCATACAGTGGAGGCTATGGCTACACCTTC
CASSPYSGGYGYTF
>TRBD1|TRBV6-1|NA|TRBJ2-7
TGTGCCAGCAGTGAAAGGGGGCCCTACGAGCAGTACTTC
CASSERGPYEQYF
>NA|TRBV5-8|NA|TRBJ2-2
TGTGCCAGCAGCACAAAGACGCGGGGAACGAACACCGGGGAGCTGTTTTTT
CASSTKTRGTNTGELFF
>TRBD1|TRBV6-6|NA|TRBJ1-2
TGTGCCAGCAGTTACTCGACAGGGGACAATGGCTACACCTTC
CASSYSTGDNGYTF
>NA|TRBV7-2|NA|TRBJ2-2
TGTGCCAGCAGCTCAGACACCGGGGAGCTGTTTTTT
CASSSDTGELFF
>NA|TRBV7-3|NA|TRBJ2-4
TGTGCCAGCAGCCCCCGTGATCTCTCGGTTCAGTACTTC
CASSPRDLSVQYF
>NA|TRBV27|NA|TRBJ2-1
TGTGCCAGCAGTTCTCCACGGGGCGGGCTCTCCTACAATGAGCAGTTCTTC
CASSSPRGGLSYNEQFF
>TRBD2|TRBV5-1|once|TRBJ2-1
TGCGCCAGCAGCACCGGACTAGCCACCGTCAATGAGCAGTTCTTC
CASSTGLATVNEQFF
>NA|TRBV6-5|NA|TRBJ2-7
TGTGCCAGCAGTTACCGGCAGGGTGTGAACGAGCAGTACTTC
CASSYRQGVNEQYF
>NA|TRBV19|NA|TRBJ1-1
TGTGCCAGTAGTATAGAATTAGATGACACTGAAGCTTTCTTT
CASSIELDDTEAFF
>NA|TRBV30|NA|TRBJ2-1
TGTGCCTGGAGTTGGGGGCGATACAATGAGCAGTTCTTC
CAWSWGRYNEQFF
>NA|TRBV15|NA|TRBJ2-2
TGTGCCACCAGACTTGGGGCAGACACCGGGGAGCTGTTTTTT
CATRLGADTGELFF
>NA|TRBV7-3|NA|TRBJ1-6
TGTGCCAGCAGCACCGGAGCTTATAATTCACCCCTCCACTTT
CASSTGAYNSPLHF
>NA|TRBV6-5|NA|TRBJ1-2
TGTGCCAGCAAGAACAGGCTCTATGGCTACACCTTC
CASKNRLYGYTF
>NA|TRBV7-2|NA|TRBJ2-1
TGTGCCAGCAGCTTAGCTAGTATGGGTGAGCAGTTCTTC
CASSLASMGEQFF
>TRBD1|TRBV7-8|NA|TRBJ2-7
TGTGCCAGCAGCTCCGAAAGAGACAGGGTCGAGCAGTACTTC
CASSSERDRVEQYF
>TRBD1|TRBV5-4|NA|TRBJ2-7
TGTGCCAGCAGCGCCCGGGACAGGGGTCCCTACGAGCAGTACTTC
CASSARDRGPYEQYF
>TRBD2|TRBV3-1/TRBV3-2|once|TRBJ2-5
TGTGCCAGCAGCCCCAACGCGGGACTAGCGGGACTGGAGACCCAGTACTTC
CASSPNAGLAGLETQYF
>NA|TRBV7-2|NA|TRBJ1-6
TGTGCCAGCAGCTTAGAGCCGGGACAATATAATTCACCCCTCCACTTT
CASSLEPGQYNSPLHF
>NA|TRBV27|once|TRBJ2-7
TGTGCCAGCAGTAAGGAGAGGGGGGCCTACGAGCAGTACTTC
CASSKERGAYEQYF